This entry lists 7 T cell receptor beta chains sequenced from one sample in a study of T-cell reconstitution after alpha-beta-depleted transplantation in children. For TCRbeta, the library was prepared with unique molecular identifiers. TCRdb recomputed calls from the PCR reads with MiXCR, one row per CDR3 protein. This table holds 150,000 to 200,000 distinct CDR3 sequences, around 10% found once. The material was PBMCs, obtained before TCRalphabeta/CD19-depleted stem cell transplant. These receptors were obtained from a boy under 10 years old with acute myeloid leukemia, due to receive a stem cell transplant.

This clonotype was counted at least ten times. The chain carries TRBV28 and TRBJ2-1; 8 nucleotides line up with TRBD2. Per the germline V gene, CDR1 is MDHEN and CDR2 is SYDVKM. This CDR3 contains 18 residues. V dropped 7 bases and J dropped 0; count of bases not matched to a gene: 14. The chain's CDR3 is CASKPLKGSGSSYNEQFF. The CDR3 DNA sequence: TGTGCCAGCAAACCCCTCAAGGGCAGCGGGAGCTCCTACAATGAGCAGTTCTTC.

The V and J genes are TRBV3-1 and TRBJ2-1, with 7 bases fitting TRBD1. CDR1 is LGHDT and CDR2 is YNNKEL in the germline V gene (reference sequence). V lost 11 bases to trimming and J lost 5 bases; unmatched junction nucleotides: 12. The length of the CDR3 is 14 residues. The CDR3 region is CASCKPGQNNEQFF. Written as DNA, the CDR3 is TGTGCCTCCTGCAAGCCGGGACAGAACAATGAGCAGTTCTTC.

This clonotype was seen at least ten times. V is TRBV5-4 and J is TRBJ2-1; D may be TRBD2 (5 bases). The CDR3 sequence is 16 residues long. Trimming removed 0 bases from V and 5 bases from J, with 15 bases in between. Looked up from germline, CDR1 is SGHNT and CDR2 is YYREEE (reference sequence). The CDR3 nucleotides read TGTGCCAGCAGCTTGGCCGATGGCGGGTCCCACAATGAGCAGTTCTTC. It specifies CASSLADGGSHNEQFF.

At least ten counts were recorded for this clonotype. The chain links TRBV15 to TRBJ2-1, with D possibly matching TRBD2 (5 bases). In germline, CDR1 is LNHNV, CDR2 YYDKDF (reference sequence). The CDR3 is 18 residues long. V lost 0 bases, J lost 0 bases, and 15 bases lay in between. CDR3 residues: CATSRDPVGIVSYNEQFF. The DNA for the CDR3 is TGTGCCACCAGCAGAGATCCGGTCGGGATCGTCTCCTACAATGAGCAGTTCTTC.

The sample holds many counts of this clonotype. The V call is TRBV5-1, the J call TRBJ1-1; TRBD1 matches at 8 bases. Trimming took 3 bases from V and 3 from J; bases not matched to a gene: 7. The CDR3 totals 15 residues. The germline gives CDR1 SGHRS, CDR2 YFSETQ. The CDR3 nucleotides are TGCGCCAGCAGCTGGGATACAGGGGGGGACACTGAAGCTTTCTTT. Translated, it gives CASSWDTGGDTEAFF.

This clonotype has at least ten counts. V is TRBV29-1 and J is TRBJ1-2; the D gene is possibly TRBD1 (5 bases). The length of the CDR3 is 13 residues. CDR1 is SQVTM and CDR2 is ANQGSEA in the germline V gene. With 5 bases removed from V and 8 bases from J, the gap between germline ends came to 18 bases. In nucleotides, the CDR3 is TGCAGCGTTCTCCTAAAGGGGCTGCGGGGCTACACCTTC. Protein sequence: CSVLLKGLRGYTF.

This clonotype was seen at least ten times. The V call is TRBV5-1, the J call TRBJ2-2; D might be TRBD1 (6 bases). V gave up 4 bases and J gave up 1 base, with 14 bases separating them. Germline CDR1 and CDR2: SGHRS and YFSETQ. There are 16 residues in the CDR3. The CDR3 nucleotides read TGCGCCAGCAGCCAACAGGGTACGGGGAACACCGGGGAGCTGTTTTTT. This gives the protein CASSQQGTGNTGELFF.